This TCR beta chain was identified during a study of vaccination effects on CD4 cells after COVID-19. Libraries were prepared by immunoSEQ multiplex PCR; TCRdb keeps only in-frame clonotypes and omits some of them. The table shows 30,000 to 45,000 clones, with about 69% occurring only once. Regarding this clone: Its antigen remains unknown.

The ViraFEST assay expanded antigen-specific CD4+ T cells with viral peptide pools before sequencing. The culture ran for roughly 10 days before CD4+ T cells were isolated. No vaccinee had earlier SARS-CoV-2 infection, and nucleocapsid antibodies were negative. The sample here was CD4+ T cells from PBMCs cultured with HCoV-OC43 spike peptides, taken before COVID-19 vaccination. Subset: HCoV-OC43 spike overlapping peptide pool stimulation. The receptor comes from a human donor who received a COVID-19 vaccine.

The CDR3 DNA follows: TGTGCCAGCAGTGAAGCGGGGGGTGGCACCATATATTTT. It specifies CASSEAGGGTIYF. This rearrangement joins TRBV6-1 to TRBJ1-3, with a possible D match to TRBD1 (5 bases). Trimming removed 0 bases at V and 9 bases at J, with 9 bases between. CDR1 is MNHNS, CDR2 SASEGT, per germline. The CDR3 totals 13 residues.